This is a list of T cell receptor beta chains from one sample in a study of T cells in Graves' hyperthyroidism and ophthalmopathy. Each CDR3 protein is one row after TCRdb ran MiXCR on the multiplex PCR reads. Among 340,000 or so distinct CDR3 sequences listed, approximately 18% were seen once. The sequenced sample was blood. All receptors derive from a woman aged 45-59 years with Graves' hyperthyroidism. CDR3s include the opening cysteine and the closing phenylalanine or tryptophan. The order of the fields is D gene, V gene, clone size, J gene, CDR3 protein, CDR3 DNA. A D gene is named only where the DNA matches it firmly. A clone size is listed for some rows: how often the clone was seen (once, few, many), or a class if it is expanded.

NA,TRBV30,few,TRBJ1-5,CAWAWDSNQPQHF,TGTGCCTGGGCCTGGGACTCCAATCAGCCCCAGCATTTT
TRBD2,TRBV20-1,NA,TRBJ2-1,CSATPGLDPYNEQFF,TGCAGTGCTACACCGGGACTAGATCCTTACAATGAGCAGTTCTTC
NA,TRBV2,many,TRBJ2-7,CASLDTRTYEQYF,TGTGCCAGCTTGGACACCCGAACCTACGAGCAGTACTTC
NA,TRBV7-8,NA,TRBJ1-5,CASSLGREQPQHF,TGTGCCAGCAGCTTAGGTAGGGAACAGCCCCAGCATTTT
NA,TRBV5-1,NA,TRBJ1-4,CASSLGGITNEKLFF,TGCGCCAGCAGCTTGGGAGGGATCACTAATGAAAAACTGTTTTTT
TRBD2,TRBV2,NA,TRBJ2-3,CASETSGRLDTQYF,TGTGCCAGCGAGACTAGCGGGAGACTAGATACGCAGTATTTT
TRBD2,TRBV20-1,many,TRBJ2-5,CSARDGLATETQYF,TGCAGTGCTAGAGATGGACTAGCGACAGAGACCCAGTACTTC
TRBD1,TRBV25-1,NA,TRBJ1-1,CASGQGYTEAFF,TGTGCCAGTGGACAGGGATACACTGAAGCTTTCTTT
TRBD1,TRBV4-1,NA,TRBJ1-1,CASSQNRDSPNTEAFF,TGCGCCAGCAGTCAGAATCGGGACAGCCCCAACACTGAAGCTTTCTTT
NA,TRBV7-9,NA,TRBJ2-2,CASGLGVGGVTGELFF,TGTGCCAGCGGTTTGGGAGTCGGGGGAGTAACCGGGGAGCTGTTTTTT
TRBD2,TRBV7-9,few,TRBJ2-2,CASSRLAGGNTGELFF,TGTGCCAGCAGCAGACTAGCGGGAGGGAACACCGGGGAGCTGTTTTTT
NA,TRBV5-1,NA,TRBJ1-3,CASSPEPASRGNTTYF,TGCGCCAGCAGCCCGGAGCCCGCCTCTAGGGGAAACACCACATATTTT
NA,TRBV10-3,NA,TRBJ1-2,CASKNSGLIGYTF,TGTGCCTCCAAAAACTCAGGGCTTATCGGCTACACCTTC
NA,TRBV30,NA,TRBJ2-3,CAWSRSRDTQYF,TGTGCCTGGAGTAGGTCGCGAGATACGCAGTATTTT
TRBD1,TRBV5-1,many,TRBJ1-1,CASSLTSDRAPAFF,TGCGCCAGCAGCTTAACAAGTGACAGGGCCCCAGCTTTCTTT
TRBD1,TRBV15,NA,TRBJ1-2,CATSRGTGGAPYGYTF,TGTGCCACCAGCAGAGGGACAGGGGGCGCTCCCTATGGCTACACCTTC
TRBD1,TRBV6-2/TRBV6-3,many,TRBJ2-1,CASRGQGGYNEQFF,TGTGCCAGCAGAGGACAGGGAGGCTACAATGAGCAGTTCTTC
TRBD2,TRBV7-8,many,TRBJ2-7,CASSLGTSGRFEQYF,TGTGCCAGCAGCTTGGGAACTAGCGGGAGGTTTGAGCAGTACTTC
NA,TRBV6-1,NA,TRBJ2-1,CASDLRPQNEQFF,TGTGCCAGCGACTTGCGGCCCCAAAATGAGCAGTTCTTC
TRBD1,TRBV11-2,once,TRBJ2-5,CASSLEFIGGQALKTQYF,TGTGCCAGCAGCTTAGAGTTCATCGGCGGACAGGCCCTGAAGACCCAGTACTTC
NA,TRBV20-1,few,TRBJ2-2,CSPGRGLTGELFF,TGCAGCCCAGGGAGGGGGCTCACCGGGGAGCTGTTTTTT
NA,TRBV5-1,many,TRBJ2-7,CASSPGTKSYEQYF,TGCGCCAGCAGCCCTGGTACCAAATCCTACGAGCAGTACTTC
NA,TRBV6-2/TRBV6-3,many,TRBJ1-6,CASSYQETNSPLHF,TGTGCCAGCAGTTACCAGGAGACCAATTCACCCCTCCACTTT
NA,TRBV6-2/TRBV6-3,many,TRBJ2-1,CASSYGGDYNEQFF,TGTGCCAGCAGTTATGGCGGGGACTACAATGAGCAGTTCTTC
NA,TRBV3-1,many,TRBJ2-7,CASSQGPDTYEQYF,TGTGCCAGCAGCCAGGGACCAGATACCTACGAGCAGTACTTC